What follows is one T cell receptor (beta chain) and its context. Its antigen is still unknown. Measured with immunoSEQ multiplex PCR; TCRdb has only the in-frame clones, and not every one. The sample has about 2.5 million clones, approximately 90% seen once. V lost 0 bases to trimming and J lost 4 bases; unmatched junction nucleotides: 7. There are 16 residues in the CDR3. The germline V gene has CDR1 SGHRS and CDR2 YFSETQ. This entry belongs to a study of shared clonotypes between healthy human individuals. Study-wide background: Donors, aged 18 to 49, were a couple of women and three men.

Whole-study results and caveats: In a handful of donors, about 5% of naive CD4 clonotypes appeared in common.

The chain recombines TRBV5-1 with TRBJ1-3; 7 nucleotides line up with TRBD1. The clonotype comes from a man in his late teens or twenties in good health. Some clones in this sample may be carry-over from other donors' samples. The sequencing input was naive CD4+ T cells from PBMCs. The subset is: CD45RA+ positively selected. CDR3 DNA: TGCGCCAGCAGCTTGGGCGACAGGGCGTCAGGAAACACCATATATTTT. This sequence encodes CASSLGDRASGNTIYF.